This TCR beta chain derives from a study of T cells in Graves' hyperthyroidism and ophthalmopathy. Study-level points and caveats: A median around 6.8 months before onset, the model predicted ophthalmopathy.

The germline gives CDR1 SGHAT, CDR2 FQNNGV. V lost 1 base to trimming and J lost 4 bases, with 11 bases between them. This CDR3 contains 15 residues. In this sample, this clonotype turned up a few times. The antigen is undetermined. Amplification yielded TCR beta CDR3 regions, with RNA transcripts as the source. An initial round of RT-PCR targeting the TCR CDR3 relied on the HTBI primer set. TCRdb reprocessed the multiplex PCR reads with MiXCR, giving one entry per CDR3 protein. This table holds 250,000 to 350,000 distinct CDR3 sequences, about a sixth found once. Isolation of PBMCs was performed on around 9.3 ml fresh peripheral blood.

The chain carries TRBV11-2 and TRBJ2-1; D may be TRBD1 (6 bases). The sequenced material came from blood. This clonotype was sampled from a woman aged 60 to 75 with Graves' ophthalmopathy. In DNA form, the CDR3 reads TGTGCCAGCAGCTTAGGAGGACAGCTTTACAATGAGCAGTTCTTC. It codes for CASSLGGQLYNEQFF.